One T cell receptor (beta chain) is described in this entry. Produced via immunoSEQ multiplex PCR; TCRdb's table is partial and in-frame only. Seen here are 200,000 to 250,000 clones, about 88% observed once, and the top ten hold roughly 10%. This CDR3 is 17 amino acids long. The germline V and J ends were trimmed by 5 bases and 3 bases, with 20 bases remaining between them. Germline V gene sequence: CDR1 MNHEY, CDR2 SMNVEV (reference sequence). The data originate from a study of blood T cell repertoires in COVID-19. Sequenced material: peripheral blood. This receptor was obtained from a woman aged 50 to 60 with COVID-19, enrolled during active disease. This chain links TRBV27 with TRBJ2-1; D is perhaps TRBD1 (6 bases). CDR3 loop: CASSPGTRPGHYNEQFF. CDR3 DNA sequence: TGTGCCAGCAGTCCCGGGACGCGACCGGGACACTACAATGAGCAGTTCTTC.